The T cell receptor beta chain described here comes from a study of T cells in localized non-small cell lung cancer. The V end lost 0 bases, the J end lost 4 bases, and 10 bases lay between the germline ends. Germline values: CDR1 SQVTM, CDR2 ANQGSEA. The CDR3 covers 14 residues. General observations from the study: The appearance of a median approximately 57 of the top 100 tumor clones was seen in adjacent lung. A higher density of T cells in blood coincided with extended overall survival. Among the tissues sampled, uninvolved adjacent lung had the highest T cell clonality, above tumor.

On this clone itself: Antigen unknown.

Clones were sequenced by immunoSEQ multiplex PCR, and TCRdb holds only the in-frame ones, with some missing. The sample has 45,000 to 60,000 clones; more than 85% are singletons. Sequences were derived from PBMCs, sampled before any cancer treatment. The clonotype was recovered from a man aged 40 to 69 with stage II lung adenocarcinoma. The chain links TRBV29-1 to TRBJ2-1; no firm D call. CDR3 nucleotides: TGCAGCGTTGAAGATCACCAGAAGTACAATGAGCAGTTCTTC. Translation gives CSVEDHQKYNEQFF.